This T cell receptor (beta chain) was identified during a study of control samples from healthy donors and cancer patients. Profiling relied on immunoSEQ multiplex PCR, and the TCRdb table lists in-frame clones only, not all of them. The repertoire holds 110,000 to 150,000 clones, with roughly 89% as singletons. The V end was cut by 0 bases, the J end by 8 bases, with 11 bases between. The germline V gene encodes CDR1 SNHLY and CDR2 FYNNEI. This CDR3 spans 14 amino acids. The clonotype comes from a man aged 30-40 years in good health. Sequencing used blood. The gene calls are TRBV2 and TRBJ2-1, with D uncertain. CDR3 residues: CASSEAPGRDEQFF. The CDR3 DNA reads TGTGCCAGCAGTGAAGCCCCCGGACGCGATGAGCAGTTCTTC.